This TCR beta chain was sequenced during a study of shared clonotypes between healthy human individuals. Investigators divided CD4+ cells into CD45RA+ naive and CD45RA-negative memory subsets. Assay used: immunoSEQ multiplex PCR; TCRdb lists only in-frame clones, some missing. The sample comprises roughly 2.4 million clones, 95% of which are singletons, and roughly 0.13% rests with the top ten. The germline V gene encodes CDR1 SNHLY and CDR2 FYNNEI. Germline trimming cut 6 bases from V and 7 bases from J; bases unmatched to any gene: 5. The CDR3 has 14 amino acids. The chain is built from TRBV2 and TRBJ1-4, with TRBD1 identical over 10 bases. The receptor was isolated from a man between 18 and 35 years old in good health. The sequenced sample consisted of naive CD4+ T cells sorted from blood. Noted subset: CD45RA+ positively selected. The CDR3 DNA sequence: TGTGCCAGCAGCGGGACAGGGGCGTCTGAAAAACTGTTTTTT. Translated: CASSGTGASEKLFF.